This TCR beta chain was documented in a study of response to subunit inactivated influenza vaccine. Study conclusions and caveats: Authors suggested each seasonal influenza vaccination recruits few new T cells.

The CDR3 totals 10 residues. V was clipped by 7 bases and J by 2 bases, with 5 bases between them. CDR1 is DFQATT, CDR2 SNEGSKA, per germline (reference sequence). TCRdb re-called the RT-PCR reads through MiXCR, storing one row per CDR3 protein. This table holds 450,000 to 600,000 distinct CDR3 sequences, approximately 15% found once. This clonotype was seen only a few times. The antigen is undetermined. This receptor was taken from a man aged 45 to 70 who received an inactivated influenza vaccine. The sample consisted of CD4+ T cells sorted from PBMCs, taken roughly 24 months after vaccination. V is TRBV20-1 and J is TRBJ1-2; no definite D call. CDR3 in amino acids: CSGLNYGYTF. In DNA form, the CDR3 reads TGCAGTGGGCTGAACTATGGCTACACCTTC.